This TCR beta chain was sequenced for a study of shared clonotypes between healthy human individuals. The CDR3 loop spans 13 amino acids. Germline V lookup: CDR1 KGHSH, CDR2 LQKENI. Between the trimmed V and J ends, which lost 1 base and 4 bases, there was a span of 4 bases. TCRdb keeps only in-frame clones here, not all; method: immunoSEQ multiplex PCR. This sample has 1.6 million or so clones; 98% occur once, and the top ten carry around 0.38%. A CD45RA+ naive subset and a CD45RA-negative memory subset were split from CD4+ cells. Details on this clone: What it recognizes is unknown. This CDR3 is also generated by other DNA sequences in the sample.

Whole-study results and caveats: It was observed that 5% to 6% of naive CD4 clonotypes were shared across a few donors.

The sample was naive CD4+ T cells sorted from blood. The subset is: CD45RA+ positively selected. The chain links TRBV18 to TRBJ2-2, with D unresolved. The receptor was derived from a man aged 25-45 years in good health. CDR3 sequence reads: CASSPLSTGELFF. The CDR3 coding sequence is TGTGCCAGCTCACCACTAAGCACCGGGGAGCTGTTTTTT.